The clone carrying this T cell receptor (beta chain) was detected only once. Time point given: pretreatment peripheral blood. A spike-in of synthetic TCR analog templates was added to each PCR. Assay used: immunoSEQ multiplex PCR; TCRdb lists only in-frame clones, some missing. The sample has tens of thousands of clones; about 83% are singletons. This CDR3 region has 16 residues. The junction had 3 bases not matched to a gene; V was cut back by 4 bases and J by 1 base. In germline, CDR1 is MGHDK, CDR2 SYGVNS. The record originates from a study of PD-L1 blockade in urothelial cancer. The chain combines TRBV25-1 with TRBJ2-1, with 11 bases lining up with TRBD2. The sequence was collected from an older woman with urothelial cancer. The sequencing used PBMCs, collected around atezolizumab (anti-PD-L1) treatment. The CDR3 DNA sequence: TGTGCCAGCAGTGTTCTAGCGGGAGGATCCTACAATGAGCAGTTCTTC. Its translation: CASSVLAGGSYNEQFF.